These 25 T cell receptor beta chains were sequenced from one sample in a study of graft-versus-host responses after intestinal transplantation (dated by TCRdb to the early 2020s). This specimen's time point label, per the study, means: cells obtained before transplantation from donor or recipient. Library generation was performed with the immunoSEQ multiplex PCR assay. TCRdb carries this immuneACCESS record with in-frame sequences only. Its versions omit some clonotypes, under half of them owing to an unresolved V gene in the studies checked, with the rest unexplained. This sample gives about 99,000 clones in total; more than 85% of them show up just once. Less than 1.5% of the sample rests with the top ten. Which antigens these TCRs recognize remains unknown. The sequenced sample was unstimulated CD8+ T cells sorted from spleen or lymph node cells, obtained before intestinal transplant. The receptors come from a human donor who received an intestinal transplant.

This chain uses TRBV4-2 with TRBJ2-7; TRBD2 matches at 10 bases. Unmatched junction bases numbered 19, after V lost 0 bases and J lost 5 bases. Germline-derived CDR1 and CDR2 are LGHNA and YNFKEQ. The CDR3 totals 20 residues. CDR3 protein: CASSQDPLLAGAHGTNEQYF. In DNA form, the CDR3 reads TGTGCCAGCAGCCAAGACCCCCTCCTAGCGGGGGCACACGGCACCAACGAGCAGTACTTC.

This chain uses TRBV6-1 with TRBJ1-1, with 7 positions matching TRBD1. Germline lookup yields CDR1 MNHNS and CDR2 SASEGT. The CDR3 contains 14 residues. J lost 7 bases, V lost 8 bases, and 13 bases had no gene match. CDR3 coding DNA: TGTGCCAGCCAATTTTTAGGCAGGGGGAGTGAAGCTTTCTTT. The encoded protein is CASQFLGRGSEAFF.

The V and J genes are TRBV7-8 and TRBJ2-1; 7 positions match TRBD2. After removal of 4 bases from V and 5 bases from J, the junction contained 8 bases not matched to a gene. The CDR3 covers 15 residues. The germline CDR1 and CDR2 sequences are SGHVS and FQNEAQ. CDR3 sequence (DNA): TGTGCCAGCAGCTCGGGCCTCGGGGGGAACAATGAGCAGTTCTTC. Amino acid sequence: CASSSGLGGNNEQFF.

For the CDR3, the DNA is TGTGCCAGCACCACCGGTGGGTTCGATGGCTACACCTTC. It yields the protein CASTTGGFDGYTF. The J gene is TRBJ1-2, the V gene TRBV7-9, with unresolved D. Trimming shortened V by 7 bases and J by 6 bases, and 15 bases separated the two germline ends. The germline CDR1 and CDR2 sequences are SEHNR and FQNEAQ (reference sequence). The CDR3 totals 13 residues.

A word on this clone: The germline gene is not matched at one end of the junction; a read error may be the cause. The chain couples TRBV2 to TRBJ1-2; 7 bases match TRBD1. This CDR3 spans 10 amino acids. Looked up from germline, CDR1 is SNHLY and CDR2 is FYNNEI. CDR3 in amino acids: CASSARDSYF. In DNA, the CDR3 is TGTGCCAGCAGCGCTAGGGACAGCTACTTC.

The chain recombines TRBV4-1 with TRBJ2-7; perhaps D is TRBD1 or TRBD2 (5 bases each). Trimming left V 5 bases short and J 3 bases short, with 20 bases between. The CDR3 has 16 residues. Germline CDR1 is MGHRA and CDR2 is YSYEKL. In DNA form, the CDR3 reads TGCGCCAGCAGCGGGGCCTATCTATCGGGGTTCTACGAGCAGTACTTC. Translation gives CASSGAYLSGFYEQYF.

The rearrangement joins TRBV15 to TRBJ1-1; D gene ambiguous. CDR1 is LNHNV, CDR2 YYDKDF, per germline (reference sequence). With 0 bases removed from V and 3 bases from J, the gap between germline ends came to 2 bases. This CDR3 comprises 12 residues. CDR3 sequence: CATSREYTEAFF. For the CDR3, the DNA is TGTGCCACCAGCAGAGAATACACTGAAGCTTTCTTT.

V gene TRBV7-6 combines with J gene TRBJ2-1, with 9 bases fitting TRBD1. The CDR3 contains 16 residues. CDR1 is SGHVS, CDR2 FNYEAQ, per germline. J was trimmed by 2 bases and V by 2 bases; bases with no gene match: 4. DNA of the CDR3: TGTGCCAGCAGCTTAACCGGGACAGGGACCTACAATGAGCAGTTCTTC. It codes for CASSLTGTGTYNEQFF. The complete variable domain, with remaining parts taken from reference TRBV7-6 and TRBJ2-1, reads GAGVSQSPRYKVTKRGQDVALRCDPISGHVSLYWYRQALGQGPEFLTYFNYEAQQDKSGLPNDRFSAERPEGSISTLTIQRTEQRDSAMYRCASSLTGTGTYNEQFFGPGTRLTVL.

This rearrangement joins TRBV9 to TRBJ1-1; 8 positions agree with TRBD1. Germline V lookup: CDR1 SGDLS, CDR2 YYNGEE. J lost 2 bases, V lost 3 bases, and 6 bases had no gene match. The CDR3 contains 15 residues. DNA of the CDR3: TGTGCCAGCAGCGAACTACAGGGGGGCAACACTGAAGCTTTCTTT. It specifies CASSELQGGNTEAFF.

V gene TRBV6-5 combines with J gene TRBJ2-7; D uncertain. Trimming removed 2 bases at V and 2 bases at J, with 1 base between. The germline CDR1 and CDR2 sequences are MNHEY and SVGAGI. The CDR3 is made up of 11 amino acids. As DNA, the CDR3 is TGTGCCAGCAGTTACGCCTACGAGCAGTACTTC. Protein sequence: CASSYAYEQYF.

The V and J genes are TRBV30 and TRBJ1-1; a weak D match, TRBD1 (5 bases). V lost 1 base and J 7 bases, leaving 16 bases between the germline ends. The CDR3 runs 14 residues. Germline loops: CDR1 GTSNPN, CDR2 SVGIG (reference sequence). CDR3 nucleotide sequence: TGTGCCTGGAGTGACCGACAGAGGTGGGATGAAGCTTTCTTT. It codes for CAWSDRQRWDEAFF.

CDR3 residues: CASRRGGLDEQYF. The CDR3, as DNA: TGTGCCAGCAGGCGAGGGGGTTTGGACGAGCAGTACTTC. This chain joins TRBV27 and TRBJ2-7; D is possibly TRBD1 (6 bases). The V end lost 6 bases, the J end lost 5 bases, and 14 bases lay between the germline ends. CDR1 is MNHEY, CDR2 SMNVEV, per germline (reference sequence). This CDR3 contains 13 residues.

The J gene is TRBJ2-7, the V gene TRBV27, with TRBD1 identical over 7 bases. V shed 7 bases and J 0 bases; nucleotides not matched to a gene: 12. Germline V lookup: CDR1 MNHEY, CDR2 SMNVEV (reference sequence). The CDR3 totals 16 residues. DNA for the CDR3: TGTGCCAGCAACCCGTCCCCGACAGGGTACTCCTACGAGCAGTACTTC. Translated, it gives CASNPSPTGYSYEQYF.

The V call is TRBV5-6, the J call TRBJ2-1, with 10 bases lining up with TRBD2. From germline, CDR1 is SGHDT and CDR2 YYEEEE. CDR3 length: 16 residues. J was trimmed by 9 bases and V by 0 bases; bases with no gene match: 9. The CDR3 DNA is TGTGCCAGCAGCTTGGGACTAGCGGGTCTGTTTGGTGAGCAGTTCTTC. Encoded protein: CASSLGLAGLFGEQFF.

The rearrangement joins TRBV5-4 to TRBJ2-1, with TRBD2 matching 14 bases. The CDR3 has 16 amino acids. Germline loops: CDR1 SGHNT, CDR2 YYREEE (reference sequence). With V trimmed by 3 bases and J by 6 bases, 5 bases remained unmatched. DNA for the CDR3: TGTGCCAGCAGCTCTACCGGGACTAGCGGGGGCAATGAGCAGTTCTTC. Translating gives CASSSTGTSGGNEQFF.

This sequence joins TRBV29-1 and TRBJ2-7, with D possibly being TRBD1 or TRBD2 (7 bases each). The CDR3 extends over 15 amino acids. V shed 1 base and J shed 2 bases, with 15 bases lying between them. Germline lookup yields CDR1 SQVTM and CDR2 ANQGSEA. The CDR3 reads CSVEGNRGGPYEQYF. The CDR3 DNA reads as TGCAGCGTTGAAGGTAACAGGGGAGGGCCCTACGAGCAGTACTTC.

The chain couples TRBV10-3 to TRBJ2-7; D remains ambiguous. Germline values: CDR1 ENHRY, CDR2 SYGVKD. The CDR3 runs 11 residues. V was cut by 8 bases and J by 3 bases, with 8 bases left in between. CDR3 sequence (DNA): TGTGCCATCGGCGAGGACTACGAGCAGTACTTC. It codes for CAIGEDYEQYF.

The J gene is TRBJ1-1, the V gene TRBV4-1, with TRBD1 matching over 9 bases. This CDR3 has 13 residues. J lost 6 bases, V lost 1 base, and 0 bases had no gene match. The germline CDR1 and CDR2 sequences are MGHRA and YSYEKL. The CDR3: CASSQGQGAEAFF. The DNA of the CDR3 is TGCGCCAGCAGCCAAGGACAGGGGGCTGAAGCTTTCTTT.

In this sample, this clone turned up once. The CDR3 here is CASSQTPRGSTGELFF. The CDR3 bases are TGCGCCAGCAGCCAGACACCCCGCGGATCCACCGGGGAGCTGTTTTTT. The chain joins TRBV4-1 to TRBJ2-2; D call uncertain. The CDR3 is made up of 16 amino acids. Deletions cut 3 bases from V and 4 bases from J, with 15 bases between. Germline loops: CDR1 MGHRA, CDR2 YSYEKL.

This sequence joins TRBV2 and TRBJ2-3; TRBD2 aligns across 7 bases. CDR3 size: 14 residues. J gave up 3 bases and V 8 bases, and 8 bases lay outside the gene matches. The germline V gene has CDR1 SNHLY and CDR2 FYNNEI. The CDR3 reads CASLGLVYTDTQYF. The CDR3 nucleotides are TGTGCCAGCCTTGGACTAGTCTATACAGATACGCAGTATTTT. Complete variable domain (other parts from reference TRBV2 and TRBJ2-3): EPEVTQTPSHQVTQMGQEVILRCVPISNHLYFYWYRQILGQKVEFLVSFYNNEISEKSEIFDDQFSVERPDGSNFTLKIRSTKLEDSAMYFCASLGLVYTDTQYFGPGTRLTVL.

About this clone: Mismatch with germline at one junction end may stem from a read error. The chain joins TRBV7-6 to TRBJ2-3; 7 bases are a match to TRBD2. Germline CDR1 and CDR2: SGHVS and FNYEAQ. This CDR3 has 15 residues. CDR3 in DNA: TGTGCCGGCAGCTTAGCTCTACTAGCGATAGATACGCAGTATTTT. Amino acid sequence: CAGSLALLAIDTQYF.

The sample holds one count of this clone. The chain employs TRBV4-1 and TRBJ2-1, with TRBD2 identical over 9 bases. J was trimmed by 4 bases and V by 6 bases; bases with no gene match: 10. The CDR3 sequence is 16 residues long. Germline V CDR1 and CDR2: MGHRA, YSYEKL. CDR3 coding DNA: TGCGCCAGCAGGGGGGAAGGCGGGGGGGAATACAATGAGCAGTTCTTC. It specifies CASRGEGGGEYNEQFF.

The chain carries TRBV5-8 and TRBJ1-5; D not certain. CDR3 size: 13 residues. From germline, CDR1 is SGHTS and CDR2 YDEGEE. Deletions cut 4 bases from V and 4 bases from J, with 9 bases between. The CDR3 nucleotides are TGTGCCAGCAGCCGAGTGGTTAATCAGCCCCAGCATTTT. Translated: CASSRVVNQPQHF. Variable domain in full (rest from reference TRBV5-8 and TRBJ1-5): EAGVTQSPTHLIKTRGQQATLRCSPISGHTSVYWYQQALGLGLQFLLWYDEGEERNRGNFPPRFSGRQFPNYSSELNVNALELEDSALYLCASSRVVNQPQHFGDGTRLSIL.

CDR3 protein: CASSYSIQMNTEAFF. CDR3 bases: TGTGCCAGCAGTTACTCGATACAAATGAACACTGAAGCTTTCTTT. This sequence joins TRBV6-6 and TRBJ1-1; D is ambiguous. The CDR3 covers 15 residues. Germline assignment: CDR1 MNHNY and CDR2 SVGAGI (reference sequence). V dropped 0 bases and J dropped 0 bases, with 8 bases sitting between them.

About this clone: One end of the junction does not line up with germline, which may come from a read error. The rearrangement joins TRBV9 to TRBJ2-5, with 7 positions matching TRBD1. The CDR3 has 15 residues. Looked up from germline, CDR1 is SGDLS and CDR2 is YYNGEE. The CDR3 region has the DNA TGTGCCAGCAGCGAGACAGGGCACCAGATCGGGACCCAATACTTC. Amino acids: CASSETGHQIGTQYF.